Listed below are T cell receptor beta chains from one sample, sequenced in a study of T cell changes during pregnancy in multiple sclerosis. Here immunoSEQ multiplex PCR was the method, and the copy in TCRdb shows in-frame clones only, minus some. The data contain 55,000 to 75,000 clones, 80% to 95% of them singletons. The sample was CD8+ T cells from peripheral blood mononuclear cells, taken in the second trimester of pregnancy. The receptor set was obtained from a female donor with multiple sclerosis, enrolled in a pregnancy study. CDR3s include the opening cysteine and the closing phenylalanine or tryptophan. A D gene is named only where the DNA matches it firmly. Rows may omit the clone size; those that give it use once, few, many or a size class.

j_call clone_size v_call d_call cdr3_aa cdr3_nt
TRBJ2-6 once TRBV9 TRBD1 CASSLSGTGGAGANVLTF TGTGCCAGCAGCCTAAGTGGGACAGGGGGGGCTGGGGCCAACGTCCTGACTTTC
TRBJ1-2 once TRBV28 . CASSLAGGSYGYTF TGTGCCAGCAGTTTAGCGGGGGGGTCCTATGGCTACACCTTC
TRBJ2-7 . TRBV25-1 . CASSEYQAYEQYF TGTGCCAGCAGTGAATATCAGGCCTACGAGCAGTACTTC
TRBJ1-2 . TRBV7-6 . CASSSYSSDSLFYGYTF TGTGCCAGCAGCTCCTATTCTTCCGACAGTTTATTCTATGGCTACACCTTC
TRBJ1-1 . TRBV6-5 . CASRSVRDVTEAFF TGTGCCAGCAGGTCCGTCAGGGATGTTACTGAAGCTTTCTTT
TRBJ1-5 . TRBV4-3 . CASSQDRYQPQHF TGCGCCAGCAGCCAAGATAGATATCAGCCCCAGCATTTT
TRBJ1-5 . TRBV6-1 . CASSEPGLQGSNQPQHF TGTGCCAGCAGTGAACCGGGACTCCAAGGAAGCAATCAGCCCCAGCATTTT
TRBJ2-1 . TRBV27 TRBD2 CASSLGGLGDNEQFF TGTGCCAGCAGTTTAGGGGGACTAGGGGACAATGAGCAGTTCTTC
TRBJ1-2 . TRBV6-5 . CASSYGGSYGYTF TGTGCCAGCAGTTACGGGGGCAGCTATGGCTACACCTTC
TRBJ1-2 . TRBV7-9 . CASSYRDNYGYTF TGTGCCAGCAGCTACAGGGATAACTATGGCTACACCTTC
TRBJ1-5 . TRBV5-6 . CASSLGAGNFNQPQHF TGTGCCAGCAGCTTGGGGGCAGGGAACTTCAATCAGCCCCAGCATTTT
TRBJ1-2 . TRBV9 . CASSVGAGVGGYTF TGTGCCAGCAGCGTAGGTGCAGGGGTCGGCGGCTACACCTTC
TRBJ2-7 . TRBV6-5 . CASSFQGSYEQYF TGTGCCAGCAGTTTTCAGGGAAGCTACGAGCAGTACTTC
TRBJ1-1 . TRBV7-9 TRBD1 CASSLVPGTGDSFF TGTGCCAGCAGCTTAGTTCCCGGGACAGGGGATAGTTTCTTT
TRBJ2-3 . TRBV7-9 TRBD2 CASSHQTSGRAADTQYF TGTGCCAGCAGCCATCAGACTAGCGGGAGGGCTGCAGATACGCAGTATTTT
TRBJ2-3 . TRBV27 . CASSRDSGTASTDTQYF TGTGCCAGCAGTCGGGACTCCGGGACAGCAAGCACAGATACGCAGTATTTT
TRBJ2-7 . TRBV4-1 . CASSQGQTYEQYF TGCGCCAGCAGCCAAGGTCAGACCTACGAGCAGTACTTC
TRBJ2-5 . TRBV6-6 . CASSYSQGMETQYF TGTGCCAGCAGTTACTCGCAGGGTATGGAGACCCAGTACTTC
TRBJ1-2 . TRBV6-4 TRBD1 CASSDRTGGNGYTF TGTGCCAGCAGTGATCGTACAGGGGGCAATGGCTACACCTTC
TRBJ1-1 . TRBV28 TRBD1 CASTTAGGNTEAFF TGTGCCAGCACCACCGCAGGGGGGAACACTGAAGCTTTCTTT
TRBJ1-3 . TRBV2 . CASSVTGGNTIYF TGTGCCAGCAGTGTGACGGGTGGAAACACCATATATTTT
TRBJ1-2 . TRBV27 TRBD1 CASSTTTGGPYGYTF TGTGCCAGCAGTACTACCACAGGGGGCCCCTATGGCTACACCTTC
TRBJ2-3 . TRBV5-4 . CASSLSGLGPETDTQYF TGTGCCAGCAGCTTGTCAGGGCTCGGTCCGGAGACAGATACGCAGTATTTT
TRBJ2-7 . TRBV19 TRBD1 CASSISGQGYEQYF TGTGCCAGTAGTATATCGGGACAGGGCTACGAGCAGTACTTC
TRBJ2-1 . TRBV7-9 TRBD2 CASSLAGPSYNEQFF TGTGCCAGCAGCCTAGCGGGGCCCTCCTACAATGAGCAGTTCTTC
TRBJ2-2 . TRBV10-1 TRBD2 CASSDSGRDTGELFF TGCGCCAGCAGTGATAGCGGGAGGGACACCGGGGAGCTGTTTTTT
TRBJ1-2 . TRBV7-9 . CASSKTGEAANYGYTF TGTGCCAGCAGCAAGACAGGAGAGGCGGCGAACTATGGCTACACCTTC
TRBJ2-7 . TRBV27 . CASSLNQGMRLYEQYF TGTGCCAGCAGTTTAAATCAGGGGATGAGGCTCTACGAGCAGTACTTC
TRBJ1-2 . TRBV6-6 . CASSYGPVHNYGYTF TGTGCCAGCAGTTACGGGCCCGTACATAACTATGGCTACACCTTC
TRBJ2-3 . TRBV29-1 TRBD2 CSVEDQGLAVDTQYF TGCAGCGTTGAAGATCAAGGACTAGCGGTAGATACGCAGTATTTT
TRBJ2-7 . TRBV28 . CASSFRGLSYEQYF TGTGCCAGCAGTTTCAGAGGTTTATCCTACGAGCAGTACTTC
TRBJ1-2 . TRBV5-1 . CASSLEGFGYTF TGCGCCAGCAGCTTGGAGGGGTTTGGCTACACCTTC
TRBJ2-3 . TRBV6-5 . CASYKGGSTDTQYF TGTGCCAGCTACAAGGGGGGGAGCACAGATACGCAGTATTTT
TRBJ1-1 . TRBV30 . CAWSDRGGGWNTEAFF TGTGCCTGGAGCGACCGAGGGGGGGGATGGAACACTGAAGCTTTCTTT
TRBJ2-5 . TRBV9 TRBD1 CASSNWDSQETQYF TGTGCCAGCAGCAACTGGGACAGTCAAGAGACCCAGTACTTC
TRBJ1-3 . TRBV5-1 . CASRTDSGNTIYF TGCGCCAGCAGGACAGACTCTGGAAACACCATATATTTT
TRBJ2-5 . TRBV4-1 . CASNSRMGAGQETQYF TGCGCCAGCAACTCACGGATGGGGGCTGGCCAAGAGACCCAGTACTTC
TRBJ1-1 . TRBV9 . CASSVGSWRRSNTEAFF TGTGCCAGCAGCGTAGGGTCCTGGCGGAGGTCGAACACTGAAGCTTTCTTT
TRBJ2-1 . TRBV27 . CASSIRLDNEQFF TGTGCCAGCAGCATTCGACTAGACAATGAGCAGTTCTTC
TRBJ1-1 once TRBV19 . CASSIGGGEAFF TGTGCCAGTAGTATAGGGGGCGGTGAAGCTTTCTTT
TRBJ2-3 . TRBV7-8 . CASSSNSARSTDTQYF TGTGCCAGCAGCTCGAACTCCGCCCGGAGCACAGATACGCAGTATTTT